The 14 T cell receptor beta chains listed next were all sequenced from one sample in a study of blood T cell repertoires in COVID-19. Sequencing used immunoSEQ multiplex PCR; TCRdb keeps in-frame clones, though not all of them. This sample yields about 440,000 clones, of which about 90% are seen a single time; 0.6% belongs to the top ten. Sample: PBMCs or T cells enriched from blood (not recorded which). These receptors all come from a man aged 18 to 35 who had recovered from COVID-19.

The V call is TRBV5-1, the J call TRBJ1-6; TRBD1 matches 9 bases. CDR1 and CDR2 from the germline V gene are SGHRS and YFSETQ. CDR3 size: 14 residues. J was trimmed by 8 bases and V by 5 bases; bases with no gene match: 5. The CDR3 spells CASSRTGVDSPLHF. The DNA of the CDR3 is TGCGCCAGCAGTAGGACAGGGGTTGATTCACCCCTCCACTTT.

This clone was observed a single time. V gene TRBV5-1 combines with J gene TRBJ2-7, with 7 bases aligning to TRBD2. CDR1 is SGHRS, CDR2 YFSETQ, per germline. V lost 0 bases to trimming and J lost 4 bases; unmatched junction nucleotides: 10. The CDR3 is 16 residues long. In DNA form, the CDR3 reads TGCGCCAGCAGCTTGGGGATTCGGAGCGGGACTTACGAGCAGTACTTC. Translating gives CASSLGIRSGTYEQYF.

V and J are TRBV5-4 and TRBJ1-1, with D possibly TRBD1 on 6 matching bases. Trimming took off 4 bases at V and 0 bases at J, with 13 bases between the two ends. The CDR3 is 15 residues long. Germline CDR1 SGHNT, CDR2 YYREEE (reference sequence). CDR3 loop: CASSQQQGMNTEAFF. In nucleotides, the CDR3 is TGTGCCAGCAGCCAGCAACAGGGAATGAACACTGAAGCTTTCTTT.

The chain has TRBV5-5 and TRBJ2-7, with 10 bases that match TRBD1. The V and J ends lost 4 bases and 2 bases, in that order; junction bases with no gene match: 3. This CDR3 spans 14 amino acids. The V gene's germline CDR1 is SGHKS and CDR2 YYEKEE (reference sequence). CDR3 amino acids: CASSPDRGPYEQYF. CDR3 coding DNA: TGTGCCAGCAGCCCCGACAGGGGGCCCTACGAGCAGTACTTC. The whole variable domain, filled in from reference TRBV5-5 and TRBJ2-7, reads DAGVTQSPTHLIKTRGQQVTLRCSPISGHKSVSWYQQVLGQGPQFIFQYYEKEERGRGNFPDRFSARQFPNYSSELNVNALLLGDSALYLCASSPDRGPYEQYFGPGTRLTVT.

The chain recombines TRBV7-3 with TRBJ1-5; a possible D gene is TRBD1 (5 bases). Germline loops: CDR1 SGHTA, CDR2 FQGTGA. The ends were cut back, 1 base at V and 1 base at J, with 14 bases in the middle. The CDR3 loop spans 17 amino acids. CDR3 sequence: CASSLIPGGGSNQPQHF. CDR3 bases: TGTGCCAGCAGCTTAATCCCGGGCGGGGGGAGCAATCAGCCCCAGCATTTT.

The J gene is TRBJ1-3, the V gene TRBV11-2, with D perhaps TRBD1 (6 bases). V gave up 5 bases and J gave up 3 bases, with 17 bases separating them. The CDR3 spans 16 residues. Germline V gene data show CDR1 as SGHAT and CDR2 as FQNNGV. The CDR3 bases are TGTGCCAGCAGCCCCACTTGGGGGCTGGGTGGAAACACCATATATTTT. Its protein is CASSPTWGLGGNTIYF.

This chain uses TRBV19 with TRBJ2-7; unclear D gene. Germline CDR1 and CDR2: LNHDA and SQIVND (reference sequence). The CDR3 consists of 12 residues. V was cut by 5 bases and J by 3 bases, with 8 bases left in between. This chain's CDR3 is CASSRPGYEQYF. As DNA, the CDR3 is TGTGCCAGTAGTCGACCGGGCTACGAGCAGTACTTC.

The V gene is TRBV5-8, the J gene TRBJ1-1; 10 bases agree with TRBD1. From germline, CDR1 is SGHTS and CDR2 YDEGEE. J was trimmed by 0 bases and V by 0 bases; bases with no gene match: 5. CDR3 size: 17 residues. The CDR3 nucleotides are TGTGCCAGCAGCTTGGTCCCGGGACAGGGGATGAACACTGAAGCTTTCTTT. Its translation is CASSLVPGQGMNTEAFF.

The chain carries TRBV20-1 and TRBJ1-3, with 7 bases that match TRBD1. The CDR3 extends over 16 amino acids. J lost 0 bases, V lost 3 bases, and 8 bases had no gene match. The germline gives CDR1 DFQATT, CDR2 SNEGSKA (reference sequence). CDR3 sequence: CSASMVTGSSGNTIYF. The CDR3 DNA reads as TGCAGTGCTAGTATGGTGACAGGGAGCTCTGGAAACACCATATATTTT.

This clone was counted between two and nine times. This chain joins TRBV3-1 (or the pseudogene TRBV3-2) and TRBJ1-1, with TRBD1 matching over 7 bases. V trimming: 5 bases; J trimming: 5 bases; junction bases outside the gene matches: 17. The CDR3 has 17 residues. The germline CDR1 and CDR2 sequences are LGHDT and YNNKEL (reference sequence). This chain's CDR3 is CASSGVGTEFLNTEAFF. DNA for the CDR3: TGTGCCAGCAGCGGGGTGGGGACAGAGTTCCTCAATACTGAAGCTTTCTTT.

The genes are TRBV28 and TRBJ1-5; D gene unclear. Germline CDR1 MDHEN, CDR2 SYDVKM. CDR3 size: 19 residues. V shed 3 bases and J shed 5 bases, with 26 bases lying between them. The CDR3 spells CASSLPKEVPRLFYQPQHF. Written as DNA, the CDR3 is TGTGCCAGCAGTTTGCCAAAGGAAGTCCCCAGGTTATTCTATCAGCCCCAGCATTTT.

V usage is TRBV7-9 and J usage is TRBJ1-1; TRBD1 aligns across 7 bases. V lost 5 bases, J lost 4 bases, and 10 bases stayed unmatched. From germline, CDR1 is SEHNR and CDR2 FQNEAQ (reference sequence). This CDR3 is 15 amino acids long. CDR3 DNA: TGTGCCAGCAGCCATTCGACAGGGTATGCCACTGAAGCTTTCTTT. Protein sequence: CASSHSTGYATEAFF.

CDR3 bases: TGTGCCAGCAGCTTAAGTAGGGGTGAAAAACTGTTTTTT. Its translation: CASSLSRGEKLFF. The chain joins TRBV7-9 to TRBJ1-4; D may be TRBD1 (5 bases). This CDR3 comprises 13 residues. V was pared by 2 bases and J by 7 bases, with 8 bases between. Germline values: CDR1 SEHNR, CDR2 FQNEAQ (reference sequence).

The chain couples TRBV19 to TRBJ1-4; perhaps TRBD1 as D (6 bases). Germline V gives CDR1 LNHDA, CDR2 SQIVND (reference sequence). The CDR3 covers 14 residues. Between the trimmed V and J ends, which lost 7 bases and 5 bases, there was a span of 14 bases. The CDR3 reads CASKLGQKNEKLFF. The CDR3 region has the DNA TGTGCCAGTAAACTAGGACAGAAAAATGAAAAACTGTTTTTT.